Listed here are 20 T cell receptor beta chains from one sample, sequenced in a study of blood T cell repertoires in COVID-19. Sequencing was performed with immunoSEQ multiplex PCR; in TCRdb, only in-frame clones are kept and a portion is missing. The table has 65,000 to 70,000 clones, around 86% seen once. What was sequenced was peripheral blood. These receptors came from a man aged 35 to 55 with COVID-19, enrolled during active disease.

CDR3 sequence: CASTRSGGHTGELFF. The CDR3 coding sequence is TGTGCCTCGACGAGATCAGGGGGCCACACCGGGGAGCTGTTTTTT. The chain uses TRBV7-9 and TRBJ2-2; TRBD1 agrees at 8 bases. Trimming took 11 bases from V and 3 from J; bases not matched to a gene: 11. CDR1 SEHNR and CDR2 FQNEAQ come from the germline V gene (reference sequence). This CDR3 region has 15 residues.

The chain links TRBV6-4 to TRBJ2-5; a possible D gene is TRBD2 (7 bases). CDR1 is MRHNA, CDR2 SNTAGT, per germline. Trimming stripped 3 bases from V and 4 bases from J, with 15 bases between. This CDR3 is 15 amino acids long. The CDR3 is CASSEWGGPGETQYF. CDR3 bases: TGTGCCAGCAGTGAGTGGGGGGGGCCCGGAGAGACCCAGTACTTC.

This rearrangement joins TRBV6-1 to TRBJ2-7; 10 bases are shared with TRBD2. Trimming cost V 4 bases and J 4 bases; bases outside gene matches: 10. The CDR3 length is 16 residues. Germline V gene data show CDR1 as MNHNS and CDR2 as SASEGT. The CDR3 loop reads CASSAQASGGYYEQYF. As DNA, the CDR3 is TGTGCCAGCAGTGCTCAGGCTAGCGGGGGATATTACGAGCAGTACTTC.

The rearrangement uses TRBV28 and TRBJ2-1, with D maybe TRBD1 (5 bases). Germline V gene data show CDR1 as MDHEN and CDR2 as SYDVKM. The ends were cut back, 10 bases at V and 8 bases at J, with 12 bases in the middle. The CDR3 sequence is 11 residues long. Written as DNA, the CDR3 is TGTGCCACCCAGGGTGGTCATGAGCAGTTCTTC. It codes for CATQGGHEQFF.

This chain connects TRBV2 to TRBJ1-1; 9 nucleotides line up with TRBD1. Trimming removed 8 bases from V and 10 bases from J; junction bases left unmatched: 11. CDR1 and CDR2 (germline): SNHLY, FYNNEI. The CDR3 loop spans 13 amino acids. This CDR3 is CASLRDRELRAFF. For the CDR3, the DNA is TGTGCCAGCCTCCGGGACAGGGAATTGCGAGCTTTCTTT.

The CDR3 DNA follows: TGTGCCAGCAGCCAAGACGTCTCCTATAATTCACCCCTCCACTTT. This gives the protein CASSQDVSYNSPLHF. This chain joins TRBV3-1 (or the pseudogene TRBV3-2) and TRBJ1-6; D gene unclear. V lost 0 bases, J lost 0 bases, and 3 bases lay in between. Germline loops: CDR1 LGHDT, CDR2 YNNKEL (reference sequence). This CDR3 region has 15 residues.

CDR3 sequence reads: CASKVQALDEQFF. CDR3 DNA sequence: TGTGCCAGCAAAGTCCAGGCACTCGATGAGCAGTTCTTC. J is TRBJ2-1 and V is TRBV28; unclear D gene. V lost 7 bases, J lost 8 bases, and 15 bases lay in between. CDR3 length: 13 residues. The germline V gene encodes CDR1 MDHEN and CDR2 SYDVKM.

CDR3 loop: CSVVSGGTDTQYF. CDR3 nucleotides: TGCAGCGTTGTGAGCGGGGGCACAGATACGCAGTATTTT. The rearrangement joins TRBV29-1 to TRBJ2-3, with 7 bases fitting TRBD2. V was pared by 4 bases and J by 1 base, with 2 bases of the junction left unmatched. This CDR3 is built from 13 residues. The V gene's germline CDR1 is SQVTM and CDR2 ANQGSEA.

This rearrangement joins TRBV3-1 (or the pseudogene TRBV3-2) to TRBJ1-1; no clear D gene. The CDR3 is made up of 12 amino acids. Deletions cut 1 base from V and 11 bases from J, with 11 bases between. CDR1 LGHDT and CDR2 YNNKEL come from the germline V gene (reference sequence). CDR3 nucleotide sequence: TGTGCCAGCAGCCAAGTTTTGGGAGAGGCTTTCTTT. Its translation: CASSQVLGEAFF.

The V and J genes are TRBV5-4 and TRBJ2-2, with 8 bases aligning to TRBD1. The V gene's germline CDR1 is SGHNT and CDR2 YYREEE (reference sequence). V lost 0 bases to trimming and J lost 8 bases; unmatched junction nucleotides: 6. The CDR3 is 15 amino acids. The CDR3 DNA reads TGTGCCAGCAGCTTGGATCAGGGGGCGCAGGGGGAGCTGTTTTTT. Residues: CASSLDQGAQGELFF.

J is TRBJ1-6 and V is TRBV19; D is unresolved. The CDR3 covers 15 residues. The germline CDR1 and CDR2 sequences are LNHDA and SQIVND (reference sequence). Trimming took off 9 bases at V and 0 bases at J, with 12 bases between the two ends. CDR3 amino acids: CASKAGSSYNSPLHF. DNA of the CDR3: TGTGCCAGCAAGGCGGGATCCTCCTATAATTCACCCCTCCACTTT.

The chain has TRBV19 and TRBJ1-1; TRBD1 aligns across 7 bases. With 3 bases clipped from V and 4 bases from J, the junction kept 5 bases outside the gene matches. Germline V lookup: CDR1 LNHDA, CDR2 SQIVND (reference sequence). The CDR3 is made up of 14 amino acids. Here the CDR3 reads CASSIGTGVTEAFF. The CDR3 DNA follows: TGTGCCAGTAGTATCGGTACAGGGGTCACTGAAGCTTTCTTT.

The chain joins TRBV20-1 to TRBJ1-1; D remains ambiguous. Germline values: CDR1 DFQATT, CDR2 SNEGSKA (reference sequence). The CDR3 is made up of 15 amino acids. Deletions cut 3 bases from V and 3 bases from J, with 17 bases between. The CDR3 reads CSASSPLGEDTEAFF. Here the CDR3 DNA reads TGCAGTGCTAGTTCCCCCCTCGGGGAAGACACTGAAGCTTTCTTT.

The chain is built from TRBV28 and TRBJ2-3, with 7 nucleotides matching TRBD2. This CDR3 is 16 amino acids long. J gave up 2 bases and V 5 bases, and 10 bases lay outside the gene matches. The germline CDR1 and CDR2 sequences are MDHEN and SYDVKM. In DNA, the CDR3 is TGTGCCAGCAGTGGGACTGGGCGGGGGACCACAGATACGCAGTATTTT. This encodes CASSGTGRGTTDTQYF.

The chain links TRBV30 to TRBJ2-7; the D is unclear. Looked up from germline, CDR1 is GTSNPN and CDR2 is SVGIG (reference sequence). Trimming took off 0 bases at V and 4 bases at J, with 10 bases between the two ends. The CDR3 is 13 amino acids. CDR3 loop: CAWSVGRGYEQYF. The CDR3, as DNA: TGTGCCTGGAGTGTAGGCAGAGGATACGAGCAGTACTTC. Drawing the rest from reference TRBV30 and TRBJ2-7, the complete variable domain is SQTIHQWPATLVQPVGSPLSLECTVEGTSNPNLYWYRQAAGRGLQLLFYSVGIGQISSEVPQNLSASRPQDRQFILSSKKLLLSDSGFYLCAWSVGRGYEQYFGPGTRLTVT.

The chain couples TRBV2 to TRBJ2-5, with 8 bases aligning to TRBD2. J lost 1 base, V lost 7 bases, and 11 bases had no gene match. This CDR3 has 16 residues. Per germline, CDR1 SNHLY and CDR2 FYNNEI. CDR3 loop: CASKLRTGGSQETQYF. The DNA of the CDR3 is TGTGCCAGCAAATTAAGAACGGGAGGGAGCCAAGAGACCCAGTACTTC.

The chain couples TRBV19 to TRBJ2-5, with 7 positions matching TRBD1. V lost 7 bases to trimming and J lost 4 bases; unmatched junction nucleotides: 6. The CDR3 runs to 13 residues. Germline loops: CDR1 LNHDA, CDR2 SQIVND (reference sequence). The CDR3 loop is CASTRGQGETQYF. The CDR3 coding sequence is TGTGCCAGTACGAGGGGGCAGGGAGAGACCCAGTACTTC.

The chain couples TRBV6-5 to TRBJ1-2; TRBD1 matches 7 bases. The length of the CDR3 is 13 residues. The V segment lost 10 bases and the J segment 8 bases; nucleotides outside the gene matches: 13. CDR1 MNHEY and CDR2 SVGAGI come from the germline V gene. The CDR3 coding sequence is TGTGCCACCACAGACAGGGACGCAGGGGGCTACACCTTC. As protein: CATTDRDAGGYTF.

This chain joins TRBV28 and TRBJ1-5; possibly TRBD1 for D (6 bases). This CDR3 is built from 14 residues. Per germline, CDR1 MDHEN and CDR2 SYDVKM. Trimming stripped 6 bases from V and 6 bases from J, with 15 bases between. CDR3 loop: CASRQTGFGQPQHF. The CDR3 DNA follows: TGTGCCAGCAGGCAAACAGGGTTTGGTCAGCCCCAGCATTTT.

This clone has only a few counts. The chain employs TRBV7-9 and TRBJ1-1; D remains unclear. Germline loops: CDR1 SEHNR, CDR2 FQNEAQ (reference sequence). Trimming took off 1 base at V and 7 bases at J, with 10 bases between the two ends. There are 13 residues in the CDR3. The CDR3 sequence is CASSLGSSNEAFF. CDR3 DNA: TGTGCCAGCAGCTTAGGTTCTTCTAATGAAGCTTTCTTT.